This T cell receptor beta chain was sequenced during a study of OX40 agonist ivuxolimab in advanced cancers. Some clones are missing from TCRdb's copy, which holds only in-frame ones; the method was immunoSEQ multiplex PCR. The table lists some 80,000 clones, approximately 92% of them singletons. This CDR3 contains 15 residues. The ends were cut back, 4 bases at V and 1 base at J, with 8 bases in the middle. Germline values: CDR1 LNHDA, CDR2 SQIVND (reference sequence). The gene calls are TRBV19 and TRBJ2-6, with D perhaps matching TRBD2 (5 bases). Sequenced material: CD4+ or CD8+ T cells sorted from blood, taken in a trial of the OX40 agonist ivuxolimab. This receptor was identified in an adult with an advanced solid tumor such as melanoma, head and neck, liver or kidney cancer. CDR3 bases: TGTGCCAGTAGTACCGGACTGTCTGGGGCCAACGTCCTGACTTTC. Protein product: CASSTGLSGANVLTF.